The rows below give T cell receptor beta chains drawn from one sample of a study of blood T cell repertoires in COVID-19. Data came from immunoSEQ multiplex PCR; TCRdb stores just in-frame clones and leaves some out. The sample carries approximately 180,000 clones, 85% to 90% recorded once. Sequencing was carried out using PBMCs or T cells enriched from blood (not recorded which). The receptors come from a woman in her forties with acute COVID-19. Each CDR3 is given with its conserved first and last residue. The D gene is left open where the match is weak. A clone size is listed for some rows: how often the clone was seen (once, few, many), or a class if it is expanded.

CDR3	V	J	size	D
CSVYAGNTDTQYF	TRBV29-1	TRBJ2-3	NA	NA
CASSEGRNPALEQFF	TRBV6-1	TRBJ2-1	NA	NA
CASSLLSGGAGEQFF	TRBV28	TRBJ2-1	NA	TRBD2
CASSLRQENTEAFF	TRBV28	TRBJ1-1	few	NA
CASSPDSTSGRTYEQYF	TRBV4-3	TRBJ2-7	once	TRBD2
CASSIEGASGVRNEQFF	TRBV19	TRBJ2-1	NA	TRBD2
CASRRTGNTEAFF	TRBV12-3/TRBV12-4	TRBJ1-1	NA	NA
CASSDGLDDPDTQYF	TRBV2	TRBJ2-3	NA	TRBD2
CASSPLGRGTNTGELFF	TRBV28	TRBJ2-2	NA	TRBD2
CASSRLVGVGETQYF	TRBV3-1/TRBV3-2	TRBJ2-5	NA	NA
CASSRQEGYEQYF	TRBV7-6	TRBJ2-7	NA	NA